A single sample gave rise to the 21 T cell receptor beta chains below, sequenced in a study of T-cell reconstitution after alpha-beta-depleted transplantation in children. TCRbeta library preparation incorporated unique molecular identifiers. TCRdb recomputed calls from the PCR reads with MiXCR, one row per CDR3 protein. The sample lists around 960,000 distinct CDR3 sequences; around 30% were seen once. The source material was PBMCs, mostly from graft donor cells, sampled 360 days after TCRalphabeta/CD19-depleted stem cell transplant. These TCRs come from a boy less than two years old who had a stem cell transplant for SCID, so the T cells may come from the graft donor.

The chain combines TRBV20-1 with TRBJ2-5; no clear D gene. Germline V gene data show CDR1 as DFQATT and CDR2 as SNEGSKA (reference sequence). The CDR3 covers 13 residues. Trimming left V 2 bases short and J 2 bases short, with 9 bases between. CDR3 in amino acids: CSARWARQETQYF. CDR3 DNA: TGCAGTGCTAGATGGGCTCGTCAAGAGACCCAGTACTTC.

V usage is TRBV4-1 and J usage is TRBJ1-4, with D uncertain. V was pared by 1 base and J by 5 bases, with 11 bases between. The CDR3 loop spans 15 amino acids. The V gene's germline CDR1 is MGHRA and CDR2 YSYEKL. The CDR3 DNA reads TGCGCCAGCAGCCAAGGGTTGGTGGGAAATGAAAAACTGTTTTTT. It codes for CASSQGLVGNEKLFF.

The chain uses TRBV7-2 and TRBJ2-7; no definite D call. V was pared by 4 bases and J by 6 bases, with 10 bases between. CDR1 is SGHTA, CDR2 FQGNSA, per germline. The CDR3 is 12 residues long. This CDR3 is CASSSGLFEQYF. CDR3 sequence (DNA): TGTGCCAGCAGCTCCGGGTTGTTCGAGCAGTACTTC. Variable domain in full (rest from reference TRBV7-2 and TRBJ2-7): GAGVSQSPSNKVTEKGKDVELRCDPISGHTALYWYRQSLGQGLEFLIYFQGNSAPDKSGLPSDRFSAERTGGSVSTLTIQRTQQEDSAVYLCASSSGLFEQYFGPGTRLTVT.

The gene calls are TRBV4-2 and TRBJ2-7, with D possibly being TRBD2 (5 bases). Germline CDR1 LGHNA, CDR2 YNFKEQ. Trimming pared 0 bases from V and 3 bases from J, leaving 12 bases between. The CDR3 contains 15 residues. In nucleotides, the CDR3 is TGTGCCAGCAGCCAAGATTCGACTACGTTCTACGAGCAGTACTTC. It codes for CASSQDSTTFYEQYF.

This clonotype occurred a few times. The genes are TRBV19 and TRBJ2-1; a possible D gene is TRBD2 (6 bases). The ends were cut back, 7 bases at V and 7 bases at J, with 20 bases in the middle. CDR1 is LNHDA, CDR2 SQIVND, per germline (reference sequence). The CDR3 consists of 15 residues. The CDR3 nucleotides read TGTGCCAGTAAGTCGGCGGGAAGGGGCTGGAATGAGCAGTTCTTC. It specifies CASKSAGRGWNEQFF. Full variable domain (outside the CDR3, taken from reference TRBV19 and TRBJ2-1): DGGITQSPKYLFRKEGQNVTLSCEQNLNHDAMYWYRQDPGQGLRLIYYSQIVNDFQKGDIAEGYSVSREKKESFPLTVTSAQKNPTAFYLCASKSAGRGWNEQFFGPGTRLTVL.

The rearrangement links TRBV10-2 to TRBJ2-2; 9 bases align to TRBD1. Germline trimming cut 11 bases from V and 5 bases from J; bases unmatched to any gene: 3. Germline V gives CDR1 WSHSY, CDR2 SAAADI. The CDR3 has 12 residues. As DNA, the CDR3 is TGCGCCGTCGGACAGGGGACCGGGGAGCTGTTTTTT. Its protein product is CAVGQGTGELFF.

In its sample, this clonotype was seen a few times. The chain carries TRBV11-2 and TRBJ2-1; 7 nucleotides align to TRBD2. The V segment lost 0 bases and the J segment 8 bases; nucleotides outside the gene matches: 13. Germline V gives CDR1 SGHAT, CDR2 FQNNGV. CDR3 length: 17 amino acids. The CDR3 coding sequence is TGTGCCAGCAGCTTAGACCCGCTAGCGGAGGCGTCGGATGAGCAGTTCTTC. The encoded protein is CASSLDPLAEASDEQFF.

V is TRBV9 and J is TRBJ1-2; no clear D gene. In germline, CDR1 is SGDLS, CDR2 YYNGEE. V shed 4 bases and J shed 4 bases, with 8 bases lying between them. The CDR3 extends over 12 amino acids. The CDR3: CASSRQIYGYTF. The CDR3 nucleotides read TGTGCCAGCAGCCGACAAATCTATGGCTACACCTTC.

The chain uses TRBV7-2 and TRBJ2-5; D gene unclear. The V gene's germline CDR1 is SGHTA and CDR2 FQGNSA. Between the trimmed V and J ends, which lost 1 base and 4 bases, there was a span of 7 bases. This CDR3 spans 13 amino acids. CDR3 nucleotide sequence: TGTGCCAGCAGCTTAGAGGTCCTAGAGACCCAGTACTTC. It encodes CASSLEVLETQYF.

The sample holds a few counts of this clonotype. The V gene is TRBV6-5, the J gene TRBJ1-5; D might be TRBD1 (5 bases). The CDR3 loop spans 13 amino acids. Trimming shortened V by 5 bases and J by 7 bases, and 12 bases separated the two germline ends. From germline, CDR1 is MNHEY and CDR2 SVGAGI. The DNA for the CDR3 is TGTGCCAGCAGTCCGGGGGGATGGCAGCCCCAGCATTTT. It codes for CASSPGGWQPQHF.

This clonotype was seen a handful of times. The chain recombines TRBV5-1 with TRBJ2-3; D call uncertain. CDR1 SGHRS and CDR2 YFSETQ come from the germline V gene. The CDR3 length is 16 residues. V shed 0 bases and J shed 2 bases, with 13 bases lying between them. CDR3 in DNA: TGCGCCAGCAGCTTGGATTTCTCGGGTCCCACAGATACGCAGTATTTT. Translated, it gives CASSLDFSGPTDTQYF.

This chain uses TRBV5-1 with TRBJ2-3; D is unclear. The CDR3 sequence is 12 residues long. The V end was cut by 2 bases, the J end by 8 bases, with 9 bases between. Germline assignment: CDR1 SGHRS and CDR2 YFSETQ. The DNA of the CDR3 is TGCGCCAGCAGCTTCGGCTACCTTACGCAGTATTTT. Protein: CASSFGYLTQYF.

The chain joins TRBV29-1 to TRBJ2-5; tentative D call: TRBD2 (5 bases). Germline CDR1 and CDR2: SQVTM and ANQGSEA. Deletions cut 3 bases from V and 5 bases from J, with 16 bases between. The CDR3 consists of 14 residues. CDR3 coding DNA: TGCAGCGTTGAGGGCCCGGTGCGCGGGGAGACCCAGTACTTC. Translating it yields CSVEGPVRGETQYF.

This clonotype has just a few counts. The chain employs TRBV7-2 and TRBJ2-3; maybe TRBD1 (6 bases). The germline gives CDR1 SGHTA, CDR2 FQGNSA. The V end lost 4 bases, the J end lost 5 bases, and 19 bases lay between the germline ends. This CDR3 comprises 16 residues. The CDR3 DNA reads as TGTGCCAGCAGCTCACCCCCGGGGACACGTTTAGATACGCAGTATTTT. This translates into CASSSPPGTRLDTQYF.

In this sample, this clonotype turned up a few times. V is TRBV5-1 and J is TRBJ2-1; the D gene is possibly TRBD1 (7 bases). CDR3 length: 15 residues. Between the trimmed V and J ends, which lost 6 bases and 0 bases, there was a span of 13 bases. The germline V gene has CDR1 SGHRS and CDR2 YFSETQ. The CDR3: CASTPGGTSYNEQFF. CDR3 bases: TGCGCCAGCACCCCAGGGGGGACCTCCTACAATGAGCAGTTCTTC.

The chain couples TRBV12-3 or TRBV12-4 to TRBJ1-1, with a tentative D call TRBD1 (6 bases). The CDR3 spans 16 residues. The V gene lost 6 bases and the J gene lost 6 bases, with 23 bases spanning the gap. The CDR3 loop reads CASSENGGRVGPEAFF. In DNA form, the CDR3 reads TGTGCCAGCAGCGAAAATGGGGGCAGGGTAGGGCCTGAAGCTTTCTTT.

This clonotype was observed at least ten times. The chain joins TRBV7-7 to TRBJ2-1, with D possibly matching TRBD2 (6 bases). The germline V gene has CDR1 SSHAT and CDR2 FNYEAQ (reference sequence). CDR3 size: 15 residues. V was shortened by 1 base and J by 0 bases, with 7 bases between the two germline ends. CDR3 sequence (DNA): TGTGCCAGCAGCTTAGGACTAGACTCCTACAATGAGCAGTTCTTC. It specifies CASSLGLDSYNEQFF.

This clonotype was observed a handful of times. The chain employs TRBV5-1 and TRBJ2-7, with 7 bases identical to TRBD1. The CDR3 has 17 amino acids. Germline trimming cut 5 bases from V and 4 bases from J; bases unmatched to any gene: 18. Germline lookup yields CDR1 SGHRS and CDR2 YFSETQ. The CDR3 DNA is TGCGCCAGCAGAACCGGGACAGCCGACTCTAGTATGTACGAGCAGTACTTC. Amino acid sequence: CASRTGTADSSMYEQYF. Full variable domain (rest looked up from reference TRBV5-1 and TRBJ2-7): KAGVTQTPRYLIKTRGQQVTLSCSPISGHRSVSWYQQTPGQGLQFLFEYFSETQRNKGNFPGRFSGRQFSNSRSEMNVSTLELGDSALYLCASRTGTADSSMYEQYFGPGTRLTVT.

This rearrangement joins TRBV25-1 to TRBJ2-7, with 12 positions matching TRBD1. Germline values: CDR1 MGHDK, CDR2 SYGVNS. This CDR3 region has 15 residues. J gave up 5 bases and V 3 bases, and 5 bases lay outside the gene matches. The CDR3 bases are TGTGCCAGCAGTGACCCGGGACAGGGGGCCCACGAGCAGTACTTC. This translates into CASSDPGQGAHEQYF.

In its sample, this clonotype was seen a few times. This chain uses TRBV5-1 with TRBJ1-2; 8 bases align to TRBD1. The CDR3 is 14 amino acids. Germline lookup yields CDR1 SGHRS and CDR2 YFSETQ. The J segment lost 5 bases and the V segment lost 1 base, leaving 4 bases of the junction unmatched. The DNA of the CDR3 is TGCGCCAGCAGCTTGCTGGGACAGGTGTATGGCTACACCTTC. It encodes CASSLLGQVYGYTF.

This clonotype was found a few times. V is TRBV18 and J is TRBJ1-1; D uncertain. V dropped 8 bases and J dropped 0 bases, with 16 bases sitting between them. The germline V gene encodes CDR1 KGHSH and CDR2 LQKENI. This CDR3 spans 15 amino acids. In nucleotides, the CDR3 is TGTGCCAGCACGCGGGAAAGGAGGATGAACACTGAAGCTTTCTTT. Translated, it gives CASTRERRMNTEAFF. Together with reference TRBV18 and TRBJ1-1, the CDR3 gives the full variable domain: NAGVMQNPRHLVRRRGQEARLRCSPMKGHSHVYWYRQLPEEGLKFMVYLQKENIIDESGMPKERFSAEFPKEGPSILRIQQVVRGDSAAYFCASTRERRMNTEAFFGQGTRLTVV.